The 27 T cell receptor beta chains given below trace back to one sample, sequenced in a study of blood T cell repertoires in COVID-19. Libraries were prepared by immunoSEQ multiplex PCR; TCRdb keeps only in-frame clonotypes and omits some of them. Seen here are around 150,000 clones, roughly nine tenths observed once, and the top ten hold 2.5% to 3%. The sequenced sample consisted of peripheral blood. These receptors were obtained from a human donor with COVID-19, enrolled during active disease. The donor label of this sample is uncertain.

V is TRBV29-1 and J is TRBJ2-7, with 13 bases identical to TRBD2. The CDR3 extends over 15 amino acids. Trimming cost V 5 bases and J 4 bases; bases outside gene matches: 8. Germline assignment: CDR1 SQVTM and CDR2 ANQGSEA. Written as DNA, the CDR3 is TGCAGCGTTTCCGGGACTAGCGGGGTATCATACGAGCAGTACTTC. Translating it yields CSVSGTSGVSYEQYF.

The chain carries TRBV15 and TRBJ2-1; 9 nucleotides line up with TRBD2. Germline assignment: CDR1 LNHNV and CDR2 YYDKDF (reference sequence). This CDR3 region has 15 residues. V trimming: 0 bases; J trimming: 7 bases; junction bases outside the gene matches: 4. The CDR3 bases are TGTGCCACCAGCAGAGATCCTAGCGGGGAGAATGAGCAGTTCTTC. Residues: CATSRDPSGENEQFF.

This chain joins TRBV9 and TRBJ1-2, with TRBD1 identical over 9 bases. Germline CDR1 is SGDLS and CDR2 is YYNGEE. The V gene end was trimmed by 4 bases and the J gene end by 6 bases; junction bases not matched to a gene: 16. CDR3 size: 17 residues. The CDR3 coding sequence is TGTGCCAGCAGCCGATCCGGGACAGGGATTTCCTGGGATGGCTACACCTTC. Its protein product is CASSRSGTGISWDGYTF.

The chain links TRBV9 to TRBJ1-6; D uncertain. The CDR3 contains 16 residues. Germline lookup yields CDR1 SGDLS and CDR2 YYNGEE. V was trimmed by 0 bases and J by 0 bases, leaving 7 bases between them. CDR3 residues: CASSVGSSSYNSPLHF. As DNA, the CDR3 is TGTGCCAGCAGCGTAGGGAGCAGCTCCTATAATTCACCCCTCCACTTT.

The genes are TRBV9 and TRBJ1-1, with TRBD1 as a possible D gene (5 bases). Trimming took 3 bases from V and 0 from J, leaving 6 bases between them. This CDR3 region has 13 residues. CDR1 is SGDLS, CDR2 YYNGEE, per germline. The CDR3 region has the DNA TGTGCCAGCAGCGGACAGTTGAACACTGAAGCTTTCTTT. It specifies CASSGQLNTEAFF.

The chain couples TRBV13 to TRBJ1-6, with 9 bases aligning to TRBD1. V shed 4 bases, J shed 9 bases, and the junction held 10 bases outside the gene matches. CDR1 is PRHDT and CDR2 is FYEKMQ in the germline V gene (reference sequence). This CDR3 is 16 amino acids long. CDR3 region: CASSSQNRGPVSPLHF. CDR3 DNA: TGTGCCAGCAGCTCCCAAAACAGGGGGCCTGTTTCACCCCTCCACTTT.

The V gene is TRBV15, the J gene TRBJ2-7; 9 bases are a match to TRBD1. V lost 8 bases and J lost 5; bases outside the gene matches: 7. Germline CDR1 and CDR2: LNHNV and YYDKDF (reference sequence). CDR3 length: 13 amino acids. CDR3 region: CATGGQGGDEQYF. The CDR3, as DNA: TGTGCCACCGGGGGACAGGGTGGCGACGAGCAGTACTTC.

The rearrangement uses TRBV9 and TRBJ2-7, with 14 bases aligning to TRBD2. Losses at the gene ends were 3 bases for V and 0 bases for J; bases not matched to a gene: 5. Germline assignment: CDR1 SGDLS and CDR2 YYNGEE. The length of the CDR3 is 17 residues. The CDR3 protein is CASSGGTSGSGSYEQYF. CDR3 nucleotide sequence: TGTGCCAGCAGCGGAGGGACTAGCGGGAGTGGCTCCTACGAGCAGTACTTC.

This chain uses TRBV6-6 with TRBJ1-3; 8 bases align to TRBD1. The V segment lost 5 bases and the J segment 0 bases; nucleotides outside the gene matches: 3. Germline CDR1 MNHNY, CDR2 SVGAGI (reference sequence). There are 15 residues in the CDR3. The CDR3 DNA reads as TGTGCCAGCAGTACCAGGGGGCCCTCTGGAAACACCATATATTTT. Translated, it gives CASSTRGPSGNTIYF.

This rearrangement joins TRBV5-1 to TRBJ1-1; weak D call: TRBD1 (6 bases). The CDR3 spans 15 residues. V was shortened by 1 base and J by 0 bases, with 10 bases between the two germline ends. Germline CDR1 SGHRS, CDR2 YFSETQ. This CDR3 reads CASSLSGTLNTEAFF. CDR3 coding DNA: TGCGCCAGCAGCTTGTCTGGGACATTGAACACTGAAGCTTTCTTT. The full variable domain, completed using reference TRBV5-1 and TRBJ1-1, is KAGVTQTPRYLIKTRGQQVTLSCSPISGHRSVSWYQQTPGQGLQFLFEYFSETQRNKGNFPGRFSGRQFSNSRSEMNVSTLELGDSALYLCASSLSGTLNTEAFFGQGTRLTVV.

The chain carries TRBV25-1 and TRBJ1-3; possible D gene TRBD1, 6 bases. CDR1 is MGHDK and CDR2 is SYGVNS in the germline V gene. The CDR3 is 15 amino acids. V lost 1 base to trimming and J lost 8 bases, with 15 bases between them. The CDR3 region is CASSESGTGRYTIYF. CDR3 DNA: TGTGCCAGCAGTGAATCGGGTACAGGGAGATACACCATATATTTT.

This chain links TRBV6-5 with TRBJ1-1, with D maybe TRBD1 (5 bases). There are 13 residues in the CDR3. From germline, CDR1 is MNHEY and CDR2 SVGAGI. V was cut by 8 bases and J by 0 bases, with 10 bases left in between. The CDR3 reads CASGSQVNTEAFF. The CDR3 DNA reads TGTGCCAGCGGATCACAGGTGAACACTGAAGCTTTCTTT.

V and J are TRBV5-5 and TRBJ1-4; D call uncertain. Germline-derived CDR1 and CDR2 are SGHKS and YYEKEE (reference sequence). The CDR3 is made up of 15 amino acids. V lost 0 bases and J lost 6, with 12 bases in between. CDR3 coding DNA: TGTGCCAGCAGCTTGGGGGAGGGCCCGGATGAAAAACTGTTTTTT. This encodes CASSLGEGPDEKLFF.

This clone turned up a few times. The CDR3 protein is CASTRQREAFF. The CDR3 nucleotides read TGTGCCAGCACGCGACAGCGTGAAGCTTTCTTT. The rearrangement joins TRBV2 to TRBJ1-1; D is perhaps TRBD1 (5 bases). The CDR3 loop spans 11 amino acids. V was trimmed by 7 bases and J by 7 bases, leaving 10 bases between them. Germline loops: CDR1 SNHLY, CDR2 FYNNEI.

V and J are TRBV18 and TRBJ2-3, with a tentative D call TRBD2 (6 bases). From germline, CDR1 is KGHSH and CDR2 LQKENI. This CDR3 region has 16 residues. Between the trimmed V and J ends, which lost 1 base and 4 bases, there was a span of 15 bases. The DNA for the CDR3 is TGTGCCAGCTCACCACTAGGCGGGGAGACCTCAGATACGCAGTATTTT. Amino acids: CASSPLGGETSDTQYF. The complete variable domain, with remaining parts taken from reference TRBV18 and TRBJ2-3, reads NAGVMQNPRHLVRRRGQEARLRCSPMKGHSHVYWYRQLPEEGLKFMVYLQKENIIDESGMPKERFSAEFPKEGPSILRIQQVVRGDSAAYFCASSPLGGETSDTQYFGPGTRLTVL.

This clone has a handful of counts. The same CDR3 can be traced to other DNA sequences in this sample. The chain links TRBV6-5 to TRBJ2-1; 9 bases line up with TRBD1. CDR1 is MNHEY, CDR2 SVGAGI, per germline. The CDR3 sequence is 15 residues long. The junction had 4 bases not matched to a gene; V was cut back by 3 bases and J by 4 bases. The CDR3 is CASSYRTGVYNEQFF. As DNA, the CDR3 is TGTGCCAGCAGTTATAGGACAGGGGTTTACAATGAGCAGTTCTTC.

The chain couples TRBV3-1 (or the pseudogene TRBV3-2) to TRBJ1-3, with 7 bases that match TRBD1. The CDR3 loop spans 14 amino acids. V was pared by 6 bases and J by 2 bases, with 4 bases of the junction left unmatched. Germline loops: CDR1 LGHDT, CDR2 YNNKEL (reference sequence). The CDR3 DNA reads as TGTGCCAGCAGTGCTACAGGGGCTGGAAACACCATATATTTT. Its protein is CASSATGAGNTIYF.

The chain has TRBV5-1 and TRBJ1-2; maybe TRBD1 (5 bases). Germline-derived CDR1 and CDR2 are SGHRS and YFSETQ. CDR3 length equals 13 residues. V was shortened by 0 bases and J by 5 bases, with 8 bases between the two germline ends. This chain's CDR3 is CASSLGGIYGYTF. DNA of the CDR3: TGCGCCAGCAGCTTGGGGGGCATTTATGGCTACACCTTC.

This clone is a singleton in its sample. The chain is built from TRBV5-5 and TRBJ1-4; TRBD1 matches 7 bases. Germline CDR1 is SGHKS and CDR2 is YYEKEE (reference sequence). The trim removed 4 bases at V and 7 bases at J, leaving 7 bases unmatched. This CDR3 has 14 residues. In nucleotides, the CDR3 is TGTGCCAGCAGCCAGACAGGGTTAGGTGAAAAACTGTTTTTT. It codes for CASSQTGLGEKLFF.

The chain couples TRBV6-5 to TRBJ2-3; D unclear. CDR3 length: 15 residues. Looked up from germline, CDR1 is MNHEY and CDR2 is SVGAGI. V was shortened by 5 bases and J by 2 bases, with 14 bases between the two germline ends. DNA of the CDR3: TGTGCCAGCAGTACAAACACCTTTATCACAGATACGCAGTATTTT. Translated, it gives CASSTNTFITDTQYF.

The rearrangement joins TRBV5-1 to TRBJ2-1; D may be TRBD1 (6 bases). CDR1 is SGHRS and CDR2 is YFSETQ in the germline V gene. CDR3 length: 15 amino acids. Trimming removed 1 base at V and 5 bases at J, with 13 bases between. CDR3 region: CASSLSPGTNNEQFF. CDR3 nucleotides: TGCGCCAGCAGCTTGTCCCCCGGGACAAACAATGAGCAGTTCTTC.

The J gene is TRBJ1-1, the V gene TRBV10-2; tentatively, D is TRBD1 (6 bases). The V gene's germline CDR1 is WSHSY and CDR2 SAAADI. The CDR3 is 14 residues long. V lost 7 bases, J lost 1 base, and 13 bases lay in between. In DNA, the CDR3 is TGCGCCAGCACGGGACCCAGGGGGAACACTGAAGCTTTCTTT. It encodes CASTGPRGNTEAFF.

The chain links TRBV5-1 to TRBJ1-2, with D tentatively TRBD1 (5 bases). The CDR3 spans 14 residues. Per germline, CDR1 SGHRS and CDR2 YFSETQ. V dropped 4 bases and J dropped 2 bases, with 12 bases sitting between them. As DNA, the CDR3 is TGCGCCAGCAGCCCCGCGACAGAGAACTATGGCTACACCTTC. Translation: CASSPATENYGYTF.

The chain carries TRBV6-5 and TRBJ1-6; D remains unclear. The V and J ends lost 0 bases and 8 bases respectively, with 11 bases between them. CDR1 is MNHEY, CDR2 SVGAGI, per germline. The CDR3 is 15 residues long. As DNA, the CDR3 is TGTGCCAGCAGTTACTCTTCGCCGAGGGATTCACCCCTCCACTTT. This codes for CASSYSSPRDSPLHF.

CDR3 in amino acids: CASSILRSRGATTNEKLFF. As DNA, the CDR3 is TGTGCCAGTAGTATTCTCCGCAGCAGGGGGGCCACAACTAATGAAAAACTGTTTTTT. The rearrangement uses TRBV19 and TRBJ1-4; 7 nucleotides match TRBD1. CDR1 and CDR2 from the germline V gene are LNHDA and SQIVND (reference sequence). V dropped 3 bases and J dropped 0; count of bases not matched to a gene: 13. The CDR3 runs 19 residues.

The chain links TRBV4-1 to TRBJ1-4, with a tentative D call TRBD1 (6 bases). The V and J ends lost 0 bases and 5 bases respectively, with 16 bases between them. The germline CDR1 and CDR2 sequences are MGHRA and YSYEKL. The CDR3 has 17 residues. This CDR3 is CASSQDLETGPNEKLFF. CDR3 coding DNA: TGCGCCAGCAGCCAAGATCTGGAGACAGGTCCGAATGAAAAACTGTTTTTT.

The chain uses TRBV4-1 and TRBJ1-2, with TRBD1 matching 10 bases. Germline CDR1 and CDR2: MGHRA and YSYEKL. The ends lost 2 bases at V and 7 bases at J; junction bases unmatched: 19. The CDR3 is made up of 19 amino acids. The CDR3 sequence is CASSQKGGTGDPTSFGYTF. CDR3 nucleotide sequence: TGCGCCAGCAGCCAAAAAGGGGGGACAGGGGATCCCACTAGCTTTGGCTACACCTTC.